This T cell receptor beta chain was found in a study of blood T cell repertoires in COVID-19. Clones were read by immunoSEQ multiplex PCR, and TCRdb kept only the in-frame ones, dropping some. The table shows around 360,000 clones, with about 89% occurring only once. The sequence derives from a woman aged 25 to 39 with COVID-19, enrolled during active disease. The sequenced sample was peripheral blood.

The CDR3 DNA reads TGTGCCGGGGGGGCGGGAGAGACCCAGTACTTC. Its protein is CAGGAGETQYF. The genes are TRBV25-1 and TRBJ2-5; the D gene is possibly TRBD2 (7 bases). This CDR3 comprises 11 residues. Looked up from germline, CDR1 is MGHDK and CDR2 is SYGVNS. The V end was cut by 11 bases, the J end by 4 bases, with 11 bases between.